This TCR beta chain came from a study of blood T cell repertoires in COVID-19. Study information: Sites in the United States, Italy and Spain provided acute and convalescent COVID-19 samples. PBMCs, B-cell-depleted T cells, or T cells provided the cDNA or gDNA that made up the material.

In the original processing: Quantification of nucleated cells was approximated via reference gene primer amplification. Produced via immunoSEQ multiplex PCR; TCRdb's table is partial and in-frame only. V and J calls and clone size come straight from that table; D and trimming were deduced from the DNA. The sample contains roughly 38,000 clones, roughly 92% of which appear only once. V trimming: 5 bases; J trimming: 10 bases; junction bases outside the gene matches: 10. Germline CDR1 reads GTSNPN; CDR2 reads SVGIG (reference sequence). The CDR3 runs to 12 residues. Sequenced input: peripheral blood. The gene calls are TRBV30 and TRBJ1-1; 7 nucleotides match TRBD1. The receptor's source is a man aged 45 to 65 with active COVID-19. DNA for the CDR3: TGTGCCTGGCTTCCGGGGGGGACAGCAGCTTTCTTT. It encodes CAWLPGGTAAFF.